This paragraph covers one T cell receptor beta chain sequence. This likely comes from a read error, as the CDR3 has no conserved phenylalanine or tryptophan at its end. It is unclear where the CDR3 begins or ends on the DNA, so no DNA is shown, and the CDR3 is as TCRdb lists it. This sample was taken from a study of metastatic and nonmetastatic thyroid tumors. Treatment of any kind had been given to no patient before thyroid surgery. The CDR3 is made up of 17 amino acids, end residues included. Looked up from germline, CDR1 is MNHEY and CDR2 is SVGAGI. TCRdb reanalyzed the PCR reads via MiXCR. In the table there are 20,000 to 25,000 clones, roughly a fifth of which are singletons.

The sequence was obtained from a female donor with papillary thyroid cancer or a benign thyroid nodule (not recorded which). Some clones in this sample may be carry-over from other donors' samples. Sequences were obtained from blood. The chain is built from TRBV6-5 and TRBJ1-5; TRBD1 is the table's D call and was not checked against the DNA. The chain's CDR3 is CASSYSGAKGAGKPKHL.